The clone carrying this T cell receptor beta chain was found many times. Its antigen remains unidentified. The entry originates in a study of Graves' ophthalmopathy and Graves' hyperthyroidism. The sequenced template was RNA, covering the TCR beta CDR3 region. First-round RT-PCR with HTBI primers preceded a second-round multiplex PCR. TCRdb re-called the multiplex PCR reads through MiXCR, storing one row per CDR3 protein. In the table there are hundreds of thousands of distinct CDR3 sequences, 22% of which are singletons. The PBMC fraction was derived from 9.5 to 10 ml of fresh peripheral blood. The CDR3 has 14 amino acids. From germline, CDR1 is SNHLY and CDR2 FYNNEI. V lost 4 bases to trimming and J lost 3 bases, with 12 bases between them. Findings and caveats of the study: Most expanded clonotypes from thyroid (those above 0.001 frequency) were also found in blood.

The sequence derives from a woman aged 18-29 years with stable Graves' hyperthyroidism. Some clones in this sample may be carry-over from other donors' samples. V is TRBV2 and J is TRBJ1-1, with a weak D call TRBD1 (6 bases). Sequencing was carried out using peripheral blood. CDR3 residues: CASSVQQGYTEAFF. The DNA for the CDR3 is TGTGCCAGCAGTGTCCAACAGGGTTACACTGAAGCTTTCTTT. The whole variable domain, filled in from reference TRBV2 and TRBJ1-1, reads EPEVTQTPSHQVTQMGQEVILRCVPISNHLYFYWYRQILGQKVEFLVSFYNNEISEKSEIFDDQFSVERPDGSNFTLKIRSTKLEDSAMYFCASSVQQGYTEAFFGQGTRLTVV.